Below, 31 T cell receptor beta chains from the same sample are listed, as sequenced in a study of T cell responses to AZD1222 COVID-19 vaccine. Sequenced by immunoSEQ multiplex PCR; TCRdb stores in-frame clones only, minus some. Of around 130,000 clones in the sample, 85% to 95% were seen once. The sample consisted of peripheral blood, taken on day 0 of AZD1222 vaccination. The receptors originated from an adult in good health.

In nucleotides, the CDR3 is TGTGCCAGCAGCTTAGCTAGCGGGAGGGAGTTCCAAGAGACCCAGTACTTC. It is translated as CASSLASGREFQETQYF. The rearrangement uses TRBV11-3 and TRBJ2-5; 12 nucleotides line up with TRBD2. The germline gives CDR1 SGHNT, CDR2 YENEEA. The CDR3 length is 17 residues. The ends lost 1 base at V and 1 base at J; junction bases unmatched: 4.

The chain combines TRBV5-4 with TRBJ2-4; a weak D match, TRBD1 (6 bases). The germline V gene encodes CDR1 SGHNT and CDR2 YYREEE (reference sequence). Trimming pared 2 bases from V and 5 bases from J, leaving 14 bases between. The CDR3 is 15 residues long. The CDR3 here is CASSFTGIDQNIQYF. CDR3 nucleotide sequence: TGTGCCAGCAGCTTCACAGGGATTGACCAAAACATTCAGTACTTC.

The rearrangement links TRBV27 to TRBJ2-7; D ambiguous. Germline-derived CDR1 and CDR2 are MNHEY and SMNVEV (reference sequence). This CDR3 region has 15 residues. The V gene lost 6 bases and the J gene lost 0 bases, with 15 bases spanning the gap. CDR3 region: CASRKYKPTSYEQYF. The CDR3 DNA is TGTGCCAGCAGGAAATACAAGCCTACCTCCTACGAGCAGTACTTC.

The V and J genes are TRBV9 and TRBJ1-1; 7 nucleotides line up with TRBD1. V gave up 4 bases and J gave up 5 bases; unmatched junction bases: 5. Germline CDR1 is SGDLS and CDR2 is YYNGEE. The CDR3 is 13 amino acids. CDR3 in amino acids: CASSYTGETEAFF. The CDR3 DNA sequence: TGTGCCAGCAGCTATACAGGGGAGACTGAAGCTTTCTTT.

The chain combines TRBV7-9 with TRBJ2-5; D possibly corresponds to TRBD2 (5 bases). Germline loops: CDR1 SEHNR, CDR2 FQNEAQ (reference sequence). This CDR3 spans 14 amino acids. Deletions cut 1 base from V and 5 bases from J, with 11 bases between. The CDR3 loop is CASSLDRGSETQYF. The DNA for the CDR3 is TGTGCCAGCAGCTTAGATAGAGGGTCGGAGACCCAGTACTTC. The variable domain in full, completed from reference TRBV7-9 and TRBJ2-5, reads DTGVSQNPRHKITKRGQNVTFRCDPISEHNRLYWYRQTLGQGPEFLTYFQNEAQLEKSRLLSDRFSAERPKGSFSTLEIQRTEQGDSAMYLCASSLDRGSETQYFGPGTRLLVL.

This chain connects TRBV3-1 (or the pseudogene TRBV3-2) to TRBJ2-7; 7 bases map to TRBD1. J lost 2 bases, V lost 4 bases, and 2 bases had no gene match. This CDR3 contains 13 residues. In germline, CDR1 is LGHDT, CDR2 YNNKEL (reference sequence). Written as DNA, the CDR3 is TGTGCCAGCAGCCGGGACAGCGCCTACGAGCAGTACTTC. This gives the protein CASSRDSAYEQYF.

J is TRBJ2-4 and V is TRBV6-5; TRBD2 matches 9 bases. The CDR3 is 15 amino acids. Trimming took 7 bases from V and 0 from J; bases not matched to a gene: 4. CDR1 and CDR2 (germline): MNHEY, SVGAGI. The CDR3 DNA reads as TGTGCCAGCACCCTAGCGGGAATAGCCAAAAACATTCAGTACTTC. Protein product: CASTLAGIAKNIQYF.

The chain carries TRBV7-8 and TRBJ1-1; D is undetermined. V was shortened by 3 bases and J by 3 bases, with 11 bases between the two germline ends. Per germline, CDR1 SGHVS and CDR2 FQNEAQ. This CDR3 is 14 amino acids long. For the CDR3, the DNA is TGTGCCAGCAGCTTTCAGTCTGGGGACACTGAAGCTTTCTTT. This sequence encodes CASSFQSGDTEAFF.

This chain uses TRBV7-3 with TRBJ2-1; D is ambiguous. V gave up 2 bases and J gave up 10 bases, with 12 bases separating them. Germline V gene data show CDR1 as SGHTA and CDR2 as FQGTGA. This CDR3 is 13 amino acids long. CDR3 residues: CASSLLLPGEQFF. CDR3 nucleotides: TGTGCCAGCAGCTTATTGCTCCCGGGCGAGCAGTTCTTC.

The rearrangement uses TRBV28 and TRBJ2-6; D call uncertain. V shed 8 bases and J shed 4 bases, with 6 bases lying between them. CDR1 MDHEN and CDR2 SYDVKM come from the germline V gene. This CDR3 has 12 residues. The CDR3 region has the DNA TGTGCCAGCGGTTGGGGGGCCAACGTCCTGACTTTC. Translated: CASGWGANVLTF.

This chain connects TRBV10-3 to TRBJ1-1, with D possibly matching TRBD1 (6 bases). There are 13 residues in the CDR3. Trimming took 6 bases from V and 1 from J, leaving 9 bases between them. Per the germline V gene, CDR1 is ENHRY and CDR2 is SYGVKD. CDR3 sequence: CAISKQGNTEAFF. In DNA, the CDR3 is TGTGCCATCAGCAAACAGGGGAACACTGAAGCTTTCTTT.

J is TRBJ1-2 and V is TRBV9, with 9 bases that match TRBD1. Looked up from germline, CDR1 is SGDLS and CDR2 is YYNGEE. The CDR3 contains 15 residues. Unmatched junction bases numbered 7, after V lost 4 bases and J lost 3 bases. The CDR3 reads CASSRRDRADYGYTF. The CDR3 region has the DNA TGTGCCAGCAGCCGTAGGGACAGGGCGGACTATGGCTACACCTTC.

J is TRBJ2-7 and V is TRBV27; D gene ambiguous. V was cut by 3 bases and J by 0 bases, with 9 bases left in between. The CDR3 covers 14 residues. CDR1 and CDR2 (germline): MNHEY, SMNVEV (reference sequence). In DNA, the CDR3 is TGTGCCAGCAGTTTCGTGGGAACCTCCTACGAGCAGTACTTC. Translating gives CASSFVGTSYEQYF.

This chain uses TRBV6-2 or TRBV6-3 with TRBJ1-4; D call uncertain. CDR1 is MNHEY and CDR2 is SVGEGT in the germline V gene. The CDR3 sequence is 10 residues long. Trimming shortened V by 4 bases and J by 8 bases, and 2 bases separated the two germline ends. The CDR3, as DNA: TGTGCCAGCAGTTCCGAAAAACTGTTTTTT. It is translated as CASSSEKLFF.

This chain connects TRBV6-5 to TRBJ2-7, with no clear D. The length of the CDR3 is 14 residues. Germline V gene lookup returns CDR1 MNHEY and CDR2 SVGAGI. V shed 0 bases and J shed 0 bases, with 6 bases lying between them. The CDR3 bases are TGTGCCAGCAGTTACTCCTGGAGCTCCTACGAGCAGTACTTC. Its protein product is CASSYSWSSYEQYF.

The CDR3 DNA follows: TGTGCCACCAGTGACGCAGGACCCCCTTATGGCTACACCTTC. Its protein product is CATSDAGPPYGYTF. The chain combines TRBV24-1 with TRBJ1-2; D gene unclear. CDR1 KGHDR and CDR2 SFDVKD come from the germline V gene. Trimming removed 4 bases from V and 5 bases from J, with 13 bases in between. This CDR3 is built from 14 residues.

The rearrangement joins TRBV7-9 to TRBJ2-2; D unresolved. CDR1 SEHNR and CDR2 FQNEAQ come from the germline V gene (reference sequence). This CDR3 has 12 amino acids. Trimming stripped 6 bases from V and 7 bases from J, with 9 bases between. CDR3 amino acids: CASSFWDGELFF. The CDR3 DNA reads TGTGCCAGCAGTTTTTGGGACGGGGAGCTGTTTTTT.

The V and J genes are TRBV28 and TRBJ1-1; maybe TRBD1 (5 bases). This CDR3 spans 13 amino acids. Germline CDR1 and CDR2: MDHEN and SYDVKM. Trimming took 5 bases from V and 1 from J, leaving 8 bases between them. The CDR3: CASSPGQNTEAFF. CDR3 nucleotides: TGTGCCAGCAGTCCCGGACAGAACACTGAAGCTTTCTTT.

The CDR3 sequence is CASSFRPGTASYEQYF. The CDR3 DNA reads TGTGCCAGCAGCTTTCGACCCGGGACAGCTAGTTACGAGCAGTACTTC. The V call is TRBV7-8, the J call TRBJ2-7, with 7 bases identical to TRBD1. The CDR3 sequence is 16 residues long. Trimming cost V 3 bases and J 4 bases; bases outside gene matches: 12. CDR1 is SGHVS and CDR2 is FQNEAQ in the germline V gene.

Here the CDR3 reads CASSYSKGYEQYF. CDR3 DNA sequence: TGTGCCAGCAGTTACTCGAAGGGTTACGAGCAGTACTTC. The chain has TRBV6-5 and TRBJ2-7; D gene ambiguous. Germline values: CDR1 MNHEY, CDR2 SVGAGI. The CDR3 covers 13 residues. The germline V and J ends were trimmed by 0 bases and 4 bases, with 7 bases remaining between them.

The chain has TRBV5-1 and TRBJ1-6; D ambiguous. With 5 bases removed from V and 9 bases from J, the gap between germline ends came to 24 bases. Germline CDR1 and CDR2: SGHRS and YFSETQ. The CDR3 runs 17 residues. The CDR3 bases are TGCGCCAGCAGGCCTAGACCGTCACCGGGTAATTTTTCACCCCTCCACTTT. Translation gives CASRPRPSPGNFSPLHF.

V usage is TRBV10-3 and J usage is TRBJ2-1; 7 nucleotides agree with TRBD2. The V and J ends lost 0 bases and 3 bases, in that order; junction bases with no gene match: 5. The CDR3 runs to 16 residues. Germline loops: CDR1 ENHRY, CDR2 SYGVKD. CDR3 DNA sequence: TGTGCCATCAGTGAGTCGTTGTCTAGCGGCTACAATGAGCAGTTCTTC. Its translation: CAISESLSSGYNEQFF.

The genes are TRBV11-2 and TRBJ2-1; 9 bases map to TRBD2. Germline trimming cut 2 bases from V and 4 bases from J; bases unmatched to any gene: 9. Germline CDR1 is SGHAT and CDR2 is FQNNGV. This CDR3 region has 17 residues. CDR3 coding DNA: TGTGCCAGCAGCTTACGCCCCTCTAGCGGGGATTACAATGAGCAGTTCTTC. Translating it yields CASSLRPSSGDYNEQFF.

V usage is TRBV4-1 and J usage is TRBJ1-1; tentatively, D is TRBD1 (6 bases). The CDR3 sequence is 13 residues long. The V and J ends lost 4 bases and 3 bases respectively, with 9 bases between them. The germline V gene has CDR1 MGHRA and CDR2 YSYEKL. For the CDR3, the DNA is TGCGCCAGCAGCCGAGGACAGCACACTGAAGCTTTCTTT. Its protein product is CASSRGQHTEAFF.

The count of this clone is one. The chain joins TRBV19 to TRBJ1-5; D remains unclear. Trimming cost V 7 bases and J 0 bases, with 7 bases left between them. The germline gives CDR1 LNHDA, CDR2 SQIVND (reference sequence). This CDR3 has 13 amino acids. The CDR3 DNA follows: TGTGCCAGTACCCCTTATAGCAATCAGCCCCAGCATTTT. This sequence encodes CASTPYSNQPQHF.

V gene TRBV5-6 combines with J gene TRBJ2-7, with TRBD1 matching 10 bases. Germline V gives CDR1 SGHDT, CDR2 YYEEEE. This CDR3 comprises 14 residues. Trimming removed 0 bases from V and 5 bases from J; junction bases left unmatched: 2. The CDR3 sequence is CASSLEGQGHEQYF. The CDR3 coding sequence is TGTGCCAGCAGCTTGGAGGGACAGGGGCACGAGCAGTACTTC.

This chain uses TRBV18 with TRBJ2-3; D is possibly TRBD1 or TRBD2 (5 bases each). The CDR3 runs to 14 residues. Germline assignment: CDR1 KGHSH and CDR2 LQKENI. The V gene lost 8 bases and the J gene lost 2 bases, with 14 bases spanning the gap. The CDR3 region is CASRSGTNTDTQYF. The CDR3 bases are TGTGCCAGCCGCTCCGGGACGAACACAGATACGCAGTATTTT.

The chain combines TRBV18 with TRBJ2-7; 9 nucleotides match TRBD2. V trimming: 2 bases; J trimming: 4 bases; junction bases outside the gene matches: 9. CDR1 is KGHSH and CDR2 is LQKENI in the germline V gene. The CDR3 covers 16 residues. The CDR3 DNA follows: TGTGCCAGCTCACCAACAAGTAGCGGGAGCAAATACGAGCAGTACTTC. This gives the protein CASSPTSSGSKYEQYF.

The chain couples TRBV6-5 to TRBJ2-3; D is perhaps TRBD2 (6 bases). This CDR3 spans 16 amino acids. Trimming left V 4 bases short and J 0 bases short, with 14 bases between. Germline CDR1 reads MNHEY; CDR2 reads SVGAGI. The CDR3 nucleotides are TGTGCCAGCAGTTCGATCAAGGGAGGTAGCACAGATACGCAGTATTTT. Translation: CASSSIKGGSTDTQYF.

V gene TRBV7-6 combines with J gene TRBJ2-7, with D perhaps matching TRBD2 (6 bases). The CDR3 totals 16 residues. V lost 5 bases and J lost 2, with 19 bases in between. Germline-derived CDR1 and CDR2 are SGHVS and FNYEAQ. The CDR3 spells CASSRGRDGGPYEQYF. The CDR3 DNA reads TGTGCCAGCAGCCGTGGGCGGGACGGAGGTCCCTACGAGCAGTACTTC.

V and J are TRBV6-5 and TRBJ2-5; D possibly corresponds to TRBD1 (5 bases). Looked up from germline, CDR1 is MNHEY and CDR2 is SVGAGI. The CDR3 sequence is 14 residues long. The V and J ends lost 1 base and 5 bases respectively, with 11 bases between them. The CDR3 region has the DNA TGTGCCAGCAGTTACTTAGGGGTAGGGGAGACCCAGTACTTC. It translates to CASSYLGVGETQYF.